The rows below give T cell receptor beta chains drawn from one sample of a study of monozygotic twins with inflammatory bowel disease. TCRdb reprocessed the 5' RACE reads and keeps a single row for each CDR3 protein, giving no DNA. Here the sample table reports approximately 380,000 distinct CDR3 sequences. The specimen was blood. Receptors were obtained from a human donor with ulcerative colitis or Crohn's disease, or a healthy co-twin of an affected twin (not recorded which). CDR3s include the opening cysteine and the closing phenylalanine or tryptophan. Clone size is shown for a subset of rows, as once, few, many or a class of expanded clone.

CDR3: CASSLAPGLDTGELFF; V: TRBV5-1; J: TRBJ2-2; size: -
CDR3: CASSQGDTYNEQFF; V: TRBV9; J: TRBJ2-1; size: -
CDR3: CSAPADFSPGELFF; V: TRBV20-1; J: TRBJ2-2; size: -
CDR3: CSAKGQAHNYGYTF; V: TRBV20-1; J: TRBJ1-2; size: -
CDR3: CATSDPTGGDQPQHF; V: TRBV24-1; J: TRBJ1-5; size: -
CDR3: CASSPQPGELFF; V: TRBV12-3/TRBV12-4; J: TRBJ2-2; size: -
CDR3: CSARDLRASGTEQYF; V: TRBV20-1; J: TRBJ2-7; size: -
CDR3: CSVGTGEETQYF; V: TRBV29-1; J: TRBJ2-5; size: -
CDR3: CATSDIAGGLNTGELFF; V: TRBV24-1; J: TRBJ2-2; size: -
CDR3: CASSFPPEGAGNTIYF; V: TRBV7-9; J: TRBJ1-3; size: -
CDR3: CASSIARYEQYF; V: TRBV7-2; J: TRBJ2-7; size: -
CDR3: CSARTGPGSYNSPLHF; V: TRBV20-1; J: TRBJ1-6; size: -
CDR3: CASSEGGTAFYNEQFF; V: TRBV6-1; J: TRBJ2-1; size: -
CDR3: CSVEGTANTGELFF; V: TRBV29-1; J: TRBJ2-2; size: -
CDR3: CSAPAGTAASSIQYF; V: TRBV20-1; J: TRBJ2-4; size: -
CDR3: CATSSWRPDTQYF; V: TRBV15; J: TRBJ2-3; size: -
CDR3: CASSLGLVGDTQYF; V: TRBV7-2; J: TRBJ2-3; size: -
CDR3: CASSPRDRISNQPQHF; V: TRBV6-2/TRBV6-3; J: TRBJ1-5; size: -
CDR3: CASSFGGENSPLHF; V: TRBV5-1; J: TRBJ1-6; size: -
CDR3: CSVEIAGSYGYTF; V: TRBV29-1; J: TRBJ1-2; size: -
CDR3: CSAREREQVHYEQYF; V: TRBV20-1; J: TRBJ2-7; size: -
CDR3: CASSRADTGGESDTQYF; V: TRBV7-6; J: TRBJ2-3; size: -
CDR3: CASSFGGQGANEQFF; V: TRBV5-1; J: TRBJ2-1; size: -
CDR3: CASSLLGSGLQETQYF; V: TRBV27; J: TRBJ2-5; size: -
CDR3: CASSLVMGKGSEAFF; V: TRBV14; J: TRBJ1-1; size: -
CDR3: CATSRDPRQGGNEKLFF; V: TRBV15; J: TRBJ1-4; size: -
CDR3: CASSPGQENYGYTF; V: TRBV6-4; J: TRBJ1-2; size: medium-sized
CDR3: CASSLTGPSSYEQYF; V: TRBV27; J: TRBJ2-7; size: -
CDR3: CASSGTSGGENNEQFF; V: TRBV6-1; J: TRBJ2-1; size: -
CDR3: CASSLDGGLYEQYF; V: TRBV7-6; J: TRBJ2-7; size: -
CDR3: CASSLEGEELEFF; V: TRBV7-2; J: TRBJ2-1; size: -
CDR3: CASMGRERYNEQFF; V: TRBV6-1; J: TRBJ2-1; size: -
CDR3: CASSQGRGTVNEKLFF; V: TRBV3-1; J: TRBJ1-4; size: -
CDR3: CASSSGQGARGYTF; V: TRBV7-2; J: TRBJ1-2; size: -
CDR3: CASSRDTNTDTQYF; V: TRBV7-9; J: TRBJ2-3; size: -
CDR3: CASSQGAERFEQYF; V: TRBV4-3; J: TRBJ2-7; size: -
CDR3: CASSKTNYGYTF; V: TRBV19; J: TRBJ1-2; size: -
CDR3: CASSVTGRMVGGYTF; V: TRBV5-6; J: TRBJ1-2; size: -
CDR3: CASSLASSGGAKETQYF; V: TRBV11-2; J: TRBJ2-5; size: -
CDR3: CASSSLRQGQETQYF; V: TRBV6-2/TRBV6-3; J: TRBJ2-5; size: -
CDR3: CASSPQGGTGLSYEQYF; V: TRBV18; J: TRBJ2-7; size: -
CDR3: CAISSQNRGQWTF; V: TRBV10-3; J: TRBJ1-2; size: -
CDR3: CASSLDWTTGYGYTF; V: TRBV7-9; J: TRBJ1-2; size: -
CDR3: CSARAAGRTQETQYF; V: TRBV20-1; J: TRBJ2-5; size: -
CDR3: CASSSDGLAGVLDTQYF; V: TRBV7-3; J: TRBJ2-3; size: -
CDR3: CSARVQGSAGANVLTF; V: TRBV20-1; J: TRBJ2-6; size: -
CDR3: CATSDFVDQETQYF; V: TRBV24-1; J: TRBJ2-5; size: -
CDR3: CASSQFQGLGMNTEAFF; V: TRBV4-1; J: TRBJ1-1; size: -
CDR3: CATSTGDYGYTF; V: TRBV24-1; J: TRBJ1-2; size: -
CDR3: CASSWGRQPQHF; V: TRBV28; J: TRBJ1-5; size: -
CDR3: CASSFLDTGELFF; V: TRBV27; J: TRBJ2-2; size: -
CDR3: CASSLAPGGFGNTIYF; V: TRBV7-2; J: TRBJ1-3; size: -
CDR3: CASSEGLGPAYNEQFF; V: TRBV7-8; J: TRBJ2-1; size: -
CDR3: CASSASGTMINYGYTF; V: TRBV7-9; J: TRBJ1-2; size: -